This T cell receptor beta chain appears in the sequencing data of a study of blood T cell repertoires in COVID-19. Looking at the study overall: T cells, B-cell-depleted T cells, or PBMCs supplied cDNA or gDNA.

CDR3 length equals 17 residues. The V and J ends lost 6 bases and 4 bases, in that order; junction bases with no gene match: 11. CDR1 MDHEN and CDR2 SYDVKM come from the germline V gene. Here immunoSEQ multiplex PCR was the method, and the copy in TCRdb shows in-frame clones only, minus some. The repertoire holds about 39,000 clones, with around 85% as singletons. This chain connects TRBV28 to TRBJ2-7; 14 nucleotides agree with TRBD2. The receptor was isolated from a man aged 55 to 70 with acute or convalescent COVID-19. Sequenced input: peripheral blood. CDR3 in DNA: TGTGCCAGCAGCCTGACTAGCGGGAGGGCGGTGGGGTACGAGCAGTACTTC. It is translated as CASSLTSGRAVGYEQYF.